What follows describes a single T cell receptor beta chain. Antigen specificity is unknown. Researchers made TCR cDNA using 5'RACE template switching, and this step added a universal primer site and UMIs. TCRdb used MiXCR to reprocess the 5' RACE reads, holding one entry per CDR3 protein. Of some 350,000 distinct CDR3 sequences in the sample, approximately 10% were seen once. The data were taken from a study of T cells after yellow fever vaccination. Whole-study findings and limits: FACS-sorted repertoires could contain abundant clonotypes contaminating from the bulk population. It was a small share of clonotypes that appeared in both CD4 and CD8 compartments.

Trimming removed 3 bases from V and 2 bases from J, with 13 bases in between. CDR3 length: 14 residues. CDR1 DFQATT and CDR2 SNEGSKA come from the germline V gene (reference sequence). Here the sequenced sample was PBMCs, taken on the day of the first yellow fever vaccination. The gene calls are TRBV20-1 and TRBJ1-2; no reliable D call. The sequence was collected from a man between 18 and 29 years old who received the YFV17D yellow fever vaccine. The CDR3 bases are TGCAGTGCTAGGGGCCTTGGAGGAAACTATGGCTACACCTTC. Protein sequence: CSARGLGGNYGYTF.